The sequence of this T cell receptor beta chain was determined in a study of shared clonotypes between healthy human individuals. Study-level information: The study drew on a couple of women and a few men aged 18 to 49 as donors. Every donor yielded three CD4 naive, three CD4 memory, two CD8 naive and one CD8 memory plate.

Worth noting for this clone: What it binds is not known.

V was pared by 4 bases and J by 0 bases, with 8 bases between. The V gene's germline CDR1 is SGHTS and CDR2 YDEGEE. The CDR3 is 13 residues long. The study, taken as a whole, reports: Richness estimates generally favored naive over memory subsets.

The protocol was immunoSEQ multiplex PCR, while the TCRdb copy is restricted to in-frame clones and leaves out a portion. The data contain 550,000 to 600,000 clones, roughly 98% of them singletons. CD45RO-negative cells were positively selected for CCR7, leaving out terminally differentiated effector memory CD45RA+ cells. The receptor was derived from a young man in good health. The chain joins TRBV5-8 to TRBJ2-7; a possible D gene is TRBD1 (5 bases). Sequencing was performed on naive CD8+ T cells sorted from blood. CDR3 amino acids: CASSPDNSYEQYF. CDR3 coding DNA: TGTGCCAGCAGCCCGGACAACTCCTACGAGCAGTACTTC.